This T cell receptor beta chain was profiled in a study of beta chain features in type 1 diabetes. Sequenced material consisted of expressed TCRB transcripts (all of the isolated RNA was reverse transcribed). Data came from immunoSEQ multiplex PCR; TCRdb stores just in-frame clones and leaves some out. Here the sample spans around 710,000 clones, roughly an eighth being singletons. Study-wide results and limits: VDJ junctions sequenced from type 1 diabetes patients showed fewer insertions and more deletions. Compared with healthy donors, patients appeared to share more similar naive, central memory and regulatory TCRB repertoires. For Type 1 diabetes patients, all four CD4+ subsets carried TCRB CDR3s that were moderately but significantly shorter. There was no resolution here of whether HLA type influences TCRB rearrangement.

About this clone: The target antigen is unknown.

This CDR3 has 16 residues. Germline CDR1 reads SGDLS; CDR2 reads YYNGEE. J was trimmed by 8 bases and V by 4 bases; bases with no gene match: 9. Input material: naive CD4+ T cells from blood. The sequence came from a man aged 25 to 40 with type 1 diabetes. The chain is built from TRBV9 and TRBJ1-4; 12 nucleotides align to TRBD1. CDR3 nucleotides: TGTGCCAGCAGCTTAAGACCGGGACAGGGGGCGGAAAAACTGTTTTTT. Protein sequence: CASSLRPGQGAEKLFF.